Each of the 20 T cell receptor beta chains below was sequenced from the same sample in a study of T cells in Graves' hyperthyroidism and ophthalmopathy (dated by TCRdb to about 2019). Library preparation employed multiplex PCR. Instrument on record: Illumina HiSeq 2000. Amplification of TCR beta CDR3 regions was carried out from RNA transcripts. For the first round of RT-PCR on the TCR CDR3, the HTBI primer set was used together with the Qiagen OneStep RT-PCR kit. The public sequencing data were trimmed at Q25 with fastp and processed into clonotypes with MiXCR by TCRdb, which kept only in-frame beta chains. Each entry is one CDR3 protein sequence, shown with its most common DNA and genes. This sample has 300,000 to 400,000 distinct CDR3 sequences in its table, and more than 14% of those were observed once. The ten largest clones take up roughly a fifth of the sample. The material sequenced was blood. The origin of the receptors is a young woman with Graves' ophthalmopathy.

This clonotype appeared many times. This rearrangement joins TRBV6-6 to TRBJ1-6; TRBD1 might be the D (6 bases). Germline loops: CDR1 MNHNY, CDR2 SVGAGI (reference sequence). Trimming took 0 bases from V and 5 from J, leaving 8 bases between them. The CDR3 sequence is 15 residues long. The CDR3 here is CASSYSTGNNSPLHF. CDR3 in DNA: TGTGCCAGCAGTTACTCGACAGGAAATAATTCACCCCTCCACTTT.

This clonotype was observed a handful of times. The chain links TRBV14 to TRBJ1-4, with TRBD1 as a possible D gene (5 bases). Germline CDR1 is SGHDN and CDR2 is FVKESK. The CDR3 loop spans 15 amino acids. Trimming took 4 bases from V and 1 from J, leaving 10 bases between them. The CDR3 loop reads CASSPVGGTNEKLFF. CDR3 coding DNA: TGTGCCAGCAGCCCCGTTGGGGGAACTAATGAAAAACTGTTTTTT.

DNA of the CDR3: TGTGCCAGCTCTGAGTGGGGGACCGGGAACACAGATACGCAGTATTTT. Protein: CASSEWGTGNTDTQYF. This chain connects TRBV18 to TRBJ2-3; D may correspond to TRBD1 or TRBD2 (5 bases each). Germline V CDR1 and CDR2: KGHSH, LQKENI. The length of the CDR3 is 16 residues. V was pared by 6 bases and J by 2 bases, with 18 bases between.

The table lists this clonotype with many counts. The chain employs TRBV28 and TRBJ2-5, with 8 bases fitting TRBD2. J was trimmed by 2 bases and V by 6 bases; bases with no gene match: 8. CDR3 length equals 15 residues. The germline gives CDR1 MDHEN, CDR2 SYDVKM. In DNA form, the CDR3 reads TGTGCCAGCAGAAATAGCGGGGAATATCAAGAGACCCAGTACTTC. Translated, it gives CASRNSGEYQETQYF.

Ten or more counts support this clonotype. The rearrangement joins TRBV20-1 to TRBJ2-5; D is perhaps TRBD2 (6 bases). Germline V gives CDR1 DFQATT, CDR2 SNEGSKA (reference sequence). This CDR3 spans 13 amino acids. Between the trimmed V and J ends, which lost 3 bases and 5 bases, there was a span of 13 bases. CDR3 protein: CSASVRLAETQYF. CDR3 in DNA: TGCAGTGCTAGCGTTAGGCTAGCGGAGACCCAGTACTTC.

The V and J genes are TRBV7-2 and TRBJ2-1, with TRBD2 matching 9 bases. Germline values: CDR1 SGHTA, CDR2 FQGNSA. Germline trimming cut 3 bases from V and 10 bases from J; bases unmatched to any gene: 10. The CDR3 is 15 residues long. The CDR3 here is CASSFTTSGNYEQFF. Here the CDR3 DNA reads TGTGCCAGCAGCTTTACGACTAGCGGAAACTACGAGCAGTTCTTC.

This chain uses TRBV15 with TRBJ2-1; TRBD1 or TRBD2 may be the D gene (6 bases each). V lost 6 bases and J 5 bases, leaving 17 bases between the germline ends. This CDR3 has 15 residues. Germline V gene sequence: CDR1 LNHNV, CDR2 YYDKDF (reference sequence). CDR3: CATRLGNGGHNEQFF. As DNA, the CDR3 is TGTGCCACCAGACTGGGGAACGGGGGCCACAATGAGCAGTTCTTC.

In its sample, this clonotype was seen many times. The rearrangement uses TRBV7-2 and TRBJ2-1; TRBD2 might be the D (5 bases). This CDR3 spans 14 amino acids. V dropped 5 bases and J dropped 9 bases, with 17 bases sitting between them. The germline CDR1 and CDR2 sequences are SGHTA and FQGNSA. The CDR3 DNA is TGTGCCAGCAGCCCTTTCGCCCGGGATAGTGAGCAGTTCTTC. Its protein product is CASSPFARDSEQFF.

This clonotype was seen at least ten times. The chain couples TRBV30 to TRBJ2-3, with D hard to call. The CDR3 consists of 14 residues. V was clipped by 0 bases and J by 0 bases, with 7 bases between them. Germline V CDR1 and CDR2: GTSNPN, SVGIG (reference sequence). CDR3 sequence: CAWSVPVSTDTQYF. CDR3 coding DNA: TGTGCCTGGAGTGTACCTGTTAGCACAGATACGCAGTATTTT.

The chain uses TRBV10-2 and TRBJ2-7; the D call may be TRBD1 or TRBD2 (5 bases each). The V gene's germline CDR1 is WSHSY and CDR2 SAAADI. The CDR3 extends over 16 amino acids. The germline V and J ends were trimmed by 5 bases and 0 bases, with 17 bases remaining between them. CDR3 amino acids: CASSPNGRGHSYEQYF. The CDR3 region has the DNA TGCGCCAGCAGTCCCAATGGACGGGGCCACTCCTACGAGCAGTACTTC.

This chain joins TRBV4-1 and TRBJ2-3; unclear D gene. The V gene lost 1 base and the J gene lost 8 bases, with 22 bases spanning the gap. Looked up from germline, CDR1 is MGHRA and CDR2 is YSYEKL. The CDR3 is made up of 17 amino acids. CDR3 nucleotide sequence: TGCGCCAGCAGCCAAGTCGCCTCTCGCTCCGGCCCCCGTACGCAGTATTTT. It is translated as CASSQVASRSGPRTQYF.

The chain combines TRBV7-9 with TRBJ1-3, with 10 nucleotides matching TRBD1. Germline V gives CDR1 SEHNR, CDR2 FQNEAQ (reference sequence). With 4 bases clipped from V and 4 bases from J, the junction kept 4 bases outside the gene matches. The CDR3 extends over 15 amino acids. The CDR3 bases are TGTGCCAGCAGCTCGGGACAGGGGATCGGAAACACCATATATTTT. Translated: CASSSGQGIGNTIYF.

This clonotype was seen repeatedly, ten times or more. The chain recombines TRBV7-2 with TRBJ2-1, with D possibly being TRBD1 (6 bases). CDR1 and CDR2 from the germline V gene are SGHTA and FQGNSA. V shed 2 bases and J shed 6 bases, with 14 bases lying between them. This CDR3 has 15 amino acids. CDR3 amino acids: CASSLSTGHFNEQFF. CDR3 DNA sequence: TGTGCCAGCAGCTTATCGACAGGACATTTCAATGAGCAGTTCTTC.

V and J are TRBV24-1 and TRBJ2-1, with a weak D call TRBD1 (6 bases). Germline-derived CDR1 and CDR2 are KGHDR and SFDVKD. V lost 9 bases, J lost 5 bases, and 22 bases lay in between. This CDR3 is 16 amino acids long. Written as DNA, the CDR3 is TGTGCCACCGCGTCTGGGGGCGCGAGTTATGACAATGAGCAGTTCTTC. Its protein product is CATASGGASYDNEQFF.

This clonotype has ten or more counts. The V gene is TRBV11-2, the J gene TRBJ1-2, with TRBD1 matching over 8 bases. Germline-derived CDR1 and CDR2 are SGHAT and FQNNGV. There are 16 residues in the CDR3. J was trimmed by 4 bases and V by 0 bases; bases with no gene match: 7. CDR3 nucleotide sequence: TGTGCCAGCAGCTTAGACCTCGGACAGGGCGGCTATGGCTACACCTTC. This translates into CASSLDLGQGGYGYTF.

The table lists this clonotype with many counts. The CDR3 loop is CASSDPAQGRNTEAFF. CDR3 sequence (DNA): TGTGCCAGCAGTGACCCAGCGCAGGGGAGGAACACTGAAGCTTTCTTT. The rearrangement uses TRBV6-1 and TRBJ1-1; D may be TRBD1 (6 bases). CDR3 length equals 16 residues. V was shortened by 3 bases and J by 1 base, with 15 bases between the two germline ends. Germline lookup yields CDR1 MNHNS and CDR2 SASEGT.

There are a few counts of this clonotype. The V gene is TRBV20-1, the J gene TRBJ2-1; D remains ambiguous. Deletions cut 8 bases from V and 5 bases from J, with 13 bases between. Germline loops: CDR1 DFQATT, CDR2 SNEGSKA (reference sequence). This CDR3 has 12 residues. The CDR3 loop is CSQGPNHNEQFF. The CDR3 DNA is TGCAGTCAAGGCCCAAACCACAATGAGCAGTTCTTC.

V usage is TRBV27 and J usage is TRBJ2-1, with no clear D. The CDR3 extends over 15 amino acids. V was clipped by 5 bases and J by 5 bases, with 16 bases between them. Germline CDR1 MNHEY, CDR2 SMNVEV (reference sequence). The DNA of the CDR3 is TGTGCCAGCAGTCCCCAGGACCTACCTGACAATGAGCAGTTCTTC. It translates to CASSPQDLPDNEQFF.

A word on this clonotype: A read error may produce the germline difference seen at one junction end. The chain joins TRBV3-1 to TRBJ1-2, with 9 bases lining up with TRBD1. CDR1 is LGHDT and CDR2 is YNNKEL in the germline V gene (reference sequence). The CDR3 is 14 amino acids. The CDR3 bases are TGTGGCAGCAGCCAAGGGACAGGGTCAGGTGGCTACACCTTC. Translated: CGSSQGTGSGGYTF.

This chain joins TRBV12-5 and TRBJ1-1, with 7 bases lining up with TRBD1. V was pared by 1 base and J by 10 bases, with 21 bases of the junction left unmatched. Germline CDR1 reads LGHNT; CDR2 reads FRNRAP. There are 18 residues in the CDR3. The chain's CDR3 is CASGLGPIGPGGLLIAFF. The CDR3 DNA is TGTGCTAGTGGTTTGGGACCTATAGGGCCAGGGGGTCTTCTTATAGCTTTCTTT. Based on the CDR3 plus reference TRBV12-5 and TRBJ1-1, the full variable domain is DARVTQTPRHKVTEMGQEVTMRCQPILGHNTVFWYRQTMMQGLELLAYFRNRAPLDDSGMPKDRFSAEMPDATLATLKIQPSEPRDSAVYFCASGLGPIGPGGLLIAFFGQGTRLTVV.